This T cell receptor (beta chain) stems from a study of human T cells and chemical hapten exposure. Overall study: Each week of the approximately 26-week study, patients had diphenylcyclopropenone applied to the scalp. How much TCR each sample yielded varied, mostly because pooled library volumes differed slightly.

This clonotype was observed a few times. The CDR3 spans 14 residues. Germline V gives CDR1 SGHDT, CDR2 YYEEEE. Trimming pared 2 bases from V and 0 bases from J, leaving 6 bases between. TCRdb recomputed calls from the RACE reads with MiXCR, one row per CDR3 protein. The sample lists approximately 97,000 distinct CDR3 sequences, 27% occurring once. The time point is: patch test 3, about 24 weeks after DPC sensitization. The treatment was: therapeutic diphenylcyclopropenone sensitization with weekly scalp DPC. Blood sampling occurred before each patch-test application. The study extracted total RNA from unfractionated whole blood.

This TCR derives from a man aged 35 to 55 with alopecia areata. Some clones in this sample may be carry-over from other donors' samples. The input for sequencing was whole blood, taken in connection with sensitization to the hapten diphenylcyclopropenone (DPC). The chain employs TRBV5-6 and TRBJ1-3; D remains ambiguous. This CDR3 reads CASSFSFSGNTIYF. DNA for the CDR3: TGTGCCAGCAGCTTCTCTTTCTCTGGAAACACCATATATTTT.